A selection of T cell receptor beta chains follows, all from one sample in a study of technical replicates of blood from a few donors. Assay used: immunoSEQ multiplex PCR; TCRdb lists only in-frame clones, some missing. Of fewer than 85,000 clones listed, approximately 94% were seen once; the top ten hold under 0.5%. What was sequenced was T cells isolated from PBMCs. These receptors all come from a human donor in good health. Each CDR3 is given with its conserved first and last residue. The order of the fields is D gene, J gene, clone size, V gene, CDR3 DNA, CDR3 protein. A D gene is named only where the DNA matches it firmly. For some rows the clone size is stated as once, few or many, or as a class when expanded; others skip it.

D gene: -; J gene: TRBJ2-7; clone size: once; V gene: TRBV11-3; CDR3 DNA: TGTGCCAGCAGCTTAGTAACAGGGAAAGAGCAGTACTTC; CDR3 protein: CASSLVTGKEQYF
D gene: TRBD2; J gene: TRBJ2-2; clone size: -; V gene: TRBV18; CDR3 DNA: TGTGCCAGCTCACCACCGTCTAGCGGGGCGAACACCGGGGAGCTGTTTTTT; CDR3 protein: CASSPPSSGANTGELFF
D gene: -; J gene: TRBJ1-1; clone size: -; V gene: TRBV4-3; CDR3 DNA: TGCGCCAGCAGCCAAGGAGGGTACGACACTGAAGCTTTCTTT; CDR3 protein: CASSQGGYDTEAFF
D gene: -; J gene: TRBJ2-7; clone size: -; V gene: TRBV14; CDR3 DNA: TGTGCCAGCAGCCCCCGGGGAAAAACAGCCTACGAGCAGTACTTC; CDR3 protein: CASSPRGKTAYEQYF
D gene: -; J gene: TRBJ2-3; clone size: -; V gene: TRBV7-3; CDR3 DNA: TGTGCCAGCAGCTTAGTGTATGGCACAGATACGCAGTATTTT; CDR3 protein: CASSLVYGTDTQYF
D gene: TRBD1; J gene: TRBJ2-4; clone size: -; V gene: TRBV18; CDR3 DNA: TGTGCCAGCTCACGTGTTGTACAGGGGGCAAACATTCAGTACTTC; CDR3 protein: CASSRVVQGANIQYF
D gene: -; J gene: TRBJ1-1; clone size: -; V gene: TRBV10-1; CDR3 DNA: TGCGCCAGCAGTGACATGTTCGGCACTGAAGCTTTCTTT; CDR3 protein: CASSDMFGTEAFF
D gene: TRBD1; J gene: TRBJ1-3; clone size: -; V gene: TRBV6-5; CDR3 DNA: TGTGCCAGCAGTTATAGGACAGGGGCAGGAAACACCATATATTTT; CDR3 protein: CASSYRTGAGNTIYF
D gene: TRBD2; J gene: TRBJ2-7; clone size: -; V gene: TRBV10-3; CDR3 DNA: TGTGCCATCAGTGAGGGACTAGCGGGAGTAAGGAAGCAGTACTTC; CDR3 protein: CAISEGLAGVRKQYF
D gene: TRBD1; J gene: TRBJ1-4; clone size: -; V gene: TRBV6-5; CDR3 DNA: TGTGCCAGCAGTTACCGGGACAGTCAAGGAGAAAAACTGTTTTTT; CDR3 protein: CASSYRDSQGEKLFF
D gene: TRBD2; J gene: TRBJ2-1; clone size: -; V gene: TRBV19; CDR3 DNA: TGTGCCAGTAGTCCTAGCGGAGCCTACAATGAGCAGTTCTTC; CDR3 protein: CASSPSGAYNEQFF
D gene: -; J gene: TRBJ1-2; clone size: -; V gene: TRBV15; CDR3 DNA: TGTGCCACCAGCTCTAGAATTAACTATGGCTACACCTTC; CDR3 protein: CATSSRINYGYTF
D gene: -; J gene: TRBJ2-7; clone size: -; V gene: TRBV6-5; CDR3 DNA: TGTGCCAGCAGTTACTCGGGCGGGGAAATCTCCTACGAGCAGTACTTC; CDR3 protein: CASSYSGGEISYEQYF
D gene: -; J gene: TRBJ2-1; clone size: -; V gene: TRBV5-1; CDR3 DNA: TGCGCCAGCAGCCTGAGAAATCCCGCCTACAATGAGCAGTTCTTC; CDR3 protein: CASSLRNPAYNEQFF
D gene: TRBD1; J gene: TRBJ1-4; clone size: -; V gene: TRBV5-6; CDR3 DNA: TGTGCCAGCAGCCAGGGACAGGGAGCTAATGAAAAACTGTTTTTT; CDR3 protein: CASSQGQGANEKLFF
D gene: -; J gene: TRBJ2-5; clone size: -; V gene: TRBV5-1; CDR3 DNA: TGCGCCAGCACCCCTCTGAGCCTGGGCAGAGAGACCCAGTACTTC; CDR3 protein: CASTPLSLGRETQYF
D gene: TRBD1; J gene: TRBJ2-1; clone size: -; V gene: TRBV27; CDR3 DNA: TGTGCCAGCAGTTTACCGGACAGGTACAATGAGCAGTTCTTC; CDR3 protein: CASSLPDRYNEQFF